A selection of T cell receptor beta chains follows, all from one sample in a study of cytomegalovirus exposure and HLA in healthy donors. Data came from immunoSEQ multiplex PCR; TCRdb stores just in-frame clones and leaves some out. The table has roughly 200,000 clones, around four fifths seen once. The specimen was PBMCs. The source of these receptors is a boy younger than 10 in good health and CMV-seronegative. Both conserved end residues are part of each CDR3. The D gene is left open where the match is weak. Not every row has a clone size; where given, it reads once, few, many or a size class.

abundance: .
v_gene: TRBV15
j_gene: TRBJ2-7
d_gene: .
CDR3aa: CATSSTGSEQYF
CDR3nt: TGTGCCACCAGCAGTACAGGGAGCGAGCAGTACTTC

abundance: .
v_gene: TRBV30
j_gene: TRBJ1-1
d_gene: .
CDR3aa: CAWGNGQTHTEAFF
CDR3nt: TGTGCCTGGGGAAACGGACAGACCCACACTGAAGCTTTCTTT

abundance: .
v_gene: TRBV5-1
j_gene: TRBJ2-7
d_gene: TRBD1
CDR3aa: CASSHGTAYEQYF
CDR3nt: TGCGCCAGCAGCCACGGGACAGCCTACGAGCAGTACTTC

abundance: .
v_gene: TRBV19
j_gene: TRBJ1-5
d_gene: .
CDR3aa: CASSISGNQPQHF
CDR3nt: TGTGCCAGTAGTATCTCCGGGAATCAGCCCCAGCATTTT

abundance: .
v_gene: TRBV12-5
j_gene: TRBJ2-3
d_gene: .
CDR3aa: CASVILIGQSDTQYF
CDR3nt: TGTGCTAGTGTCATCCTTATTGGGCAGTCGGATACGCAGTATTTT

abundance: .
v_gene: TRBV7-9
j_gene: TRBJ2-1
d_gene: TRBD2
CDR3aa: CASSPRTSGYSYNEQFF
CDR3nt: TGTGCCAGCAGCCCGAGGACTAGCGGGTACTCCTACAATGAGCAGTTCTTC

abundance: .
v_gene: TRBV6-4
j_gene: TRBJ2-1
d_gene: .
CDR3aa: CASSDSILDPYNEQFF
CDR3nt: TGTGCCAGCAGTGACTCGATCCTAGATCCCTACAATGAGCAGTTCTTC

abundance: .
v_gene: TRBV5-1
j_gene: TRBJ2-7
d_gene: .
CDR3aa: CASSDGGIYEQYF
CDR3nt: TGCGCCAGCAGCGACGGCGGGATCTACGAGCAGTACTTC

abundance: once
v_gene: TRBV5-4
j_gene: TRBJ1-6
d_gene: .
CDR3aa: CASSLNTPNSPLHF
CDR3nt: TGTGCCAGCAGCTTGAATACTCCTAATTCACCCCTCCACTTT

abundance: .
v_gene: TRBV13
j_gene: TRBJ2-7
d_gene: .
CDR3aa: CASSRGRDFYEQYF
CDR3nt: TGTGCCAGCAGCCGCGGACGGGACTTCTACGAGCAGTACTTC

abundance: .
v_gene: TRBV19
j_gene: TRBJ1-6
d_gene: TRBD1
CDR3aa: CASSPGTGNSPLHF
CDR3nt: TGTGCCAGTAGTCCAGGGACAGGGAATTCACCCCTCCACTTT

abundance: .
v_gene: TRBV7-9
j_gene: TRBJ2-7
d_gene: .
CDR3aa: CASSLAGKYEQYF
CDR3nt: TGTGCCAGCAGCTTAGCGGGCAAGTATGAGCAGTACTTC

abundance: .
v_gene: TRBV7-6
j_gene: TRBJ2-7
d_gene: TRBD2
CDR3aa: CASSPRRGGRANGSYEQYF
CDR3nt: TGTGCCAGCAGCCCTCGCCGGGGCGGGAGGGCCAATGGTTCCTACGAGCAGTACTTC

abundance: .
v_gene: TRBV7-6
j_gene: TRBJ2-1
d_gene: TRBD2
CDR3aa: CASSLGLAGAYNEQFF
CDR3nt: TGTGCCAGCAGCCTGGGACTAGCGGGAGCCTACAATGAGCAGTTCTTC

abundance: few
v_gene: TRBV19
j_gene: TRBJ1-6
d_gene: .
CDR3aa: CASRVGGRDNSPLHF
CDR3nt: TGTGCCAGTCGCGTGGGGGGGCGTGATAATTCACCCCTCCACTTT

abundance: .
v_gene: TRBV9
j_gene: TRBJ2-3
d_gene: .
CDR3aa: CASSVGTYSSTDTQYF
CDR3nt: TGTGCCAGCAGCGTAGGGACTTACTCTAGCACAGATACGCAGTATTTT

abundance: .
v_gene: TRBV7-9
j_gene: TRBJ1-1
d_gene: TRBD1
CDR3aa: CASSPPGGTGVTEAFF
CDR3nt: TGTGCCAGCAGCCCCCCGGGAGGGACAGGGGTCACTGAAGCTTTCTTT

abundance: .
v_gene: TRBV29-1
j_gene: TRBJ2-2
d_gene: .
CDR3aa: CSVEVRNTGELFF
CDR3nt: TGCAGCGTTGAGGTGCGGAACACCGGGGAGCTGTTTTTT

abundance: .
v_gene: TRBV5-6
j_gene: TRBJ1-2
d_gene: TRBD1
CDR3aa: CASSWDRGSNYGYTF
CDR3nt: TGTGCCAGCAGCTGGGACAGGGGGTCTAACTATGGCTACACCTTC

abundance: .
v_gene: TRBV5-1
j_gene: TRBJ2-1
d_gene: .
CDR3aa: CASSLAAVVHSYNEQFF
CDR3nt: TGCGCCAGCAGCTTGGCCGCGGTGGTCCACTCCTACAATGAGCAGTTCTTC

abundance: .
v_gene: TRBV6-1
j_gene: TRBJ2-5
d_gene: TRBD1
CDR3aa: CASRRDRGETQYF
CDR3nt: TGTGCCAGCAGGAGGGACAGGGGAGAGACCCAGTACTTC

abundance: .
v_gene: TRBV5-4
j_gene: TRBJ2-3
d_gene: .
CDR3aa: CASRGGGLLYF
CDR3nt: TGTGCCAGCAGGGGAGGGGGACTTTTGTATTTT

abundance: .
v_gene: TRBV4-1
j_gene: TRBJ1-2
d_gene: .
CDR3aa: CAGSQEDRRSYGYTF
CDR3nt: TGCGCCGGCAGCCAAGAAGACAGGAGAAGCTATGGCTACACCTTC

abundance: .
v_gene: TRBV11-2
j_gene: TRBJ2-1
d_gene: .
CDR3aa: CASSQSTGFSYNEQFF
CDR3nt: TGTGCCAGCAGCCAATCAACAGGATTCTCCTACAATGAGCAGTTCTTC

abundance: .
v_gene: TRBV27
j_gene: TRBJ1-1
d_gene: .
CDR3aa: CASSPYPIVTEAFF
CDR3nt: TGTGCCAGCAGTCCCTACCCCATCGTCACTGAAGCTTTCTTT

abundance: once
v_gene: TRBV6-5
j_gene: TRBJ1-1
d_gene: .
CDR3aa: CASSYSRERGNTEAFF
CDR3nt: TGTGCCAGCAGTTACTCCCGAGAACGGGGGAACACTGAAGCTTTCTTT

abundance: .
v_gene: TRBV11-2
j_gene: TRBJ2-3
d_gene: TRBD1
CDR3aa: CASSLTGDPTDTQYF
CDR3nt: TGTGCCAGCAGCTTAACAGGGGATCCGACAGATACGCAGTATTTT

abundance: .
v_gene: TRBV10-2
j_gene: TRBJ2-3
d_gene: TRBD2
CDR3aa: CASRTSRGSGVTRMVSDTQYF
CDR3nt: TGCGCCAGCAGGACCTCGAGGGGAAGCGGGGTAACAAGGATGGTGTCAGATACGCAGTATTTT

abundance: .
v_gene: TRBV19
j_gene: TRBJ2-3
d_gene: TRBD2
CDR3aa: CASSSIAGPSDTQYF
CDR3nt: TGTGCCAGTAGTAGTATAGCGGGACCTTCAGATACGCAGTATTTT

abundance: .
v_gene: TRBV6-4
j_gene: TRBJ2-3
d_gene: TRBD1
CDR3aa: CASSEFGQGPDTQYF
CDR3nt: TGTGCCAGCAGTGAGTTTGGACAGGGGCCAGATACGCAGTATTTT

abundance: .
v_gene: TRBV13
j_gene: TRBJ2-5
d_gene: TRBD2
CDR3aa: CASSQPRGLAEETQYF
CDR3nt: TGTGCCAGCAGCCAGCCCCGGGGACTAGCGGAGGAGACCCAGTACTTC

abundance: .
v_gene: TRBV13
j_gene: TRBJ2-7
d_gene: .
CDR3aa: CASSLDGGGYEQYF
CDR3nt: TGTGCCAGCAGCTTAGACGGCGGTGGCTACGAGCAGTACTTC

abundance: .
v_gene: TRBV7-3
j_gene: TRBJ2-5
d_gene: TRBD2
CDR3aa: CASSPGLGTSGQETQYF
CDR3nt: TGTGCCAGCAGCCCCGGACTCGGGACTAGCGGCCAAGAGACCCAGTACTTC

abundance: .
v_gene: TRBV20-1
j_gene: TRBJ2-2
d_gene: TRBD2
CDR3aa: CSLLAFGELFF
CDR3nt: TGCAGCTTACTAGCGTTCGGGGAGCTGTTTTTT

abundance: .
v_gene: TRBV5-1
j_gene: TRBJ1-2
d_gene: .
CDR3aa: CASSSGGREGYTF
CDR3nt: TGCGCCAGCAGCTCCGGCGGGAGAGAGGGCTACACCTTC

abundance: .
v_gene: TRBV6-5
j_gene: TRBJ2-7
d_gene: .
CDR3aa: CASSYRGSEEQYF
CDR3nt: TGTGCCAGCAGTTATAGGGGATCAGAAGAGCAGTACTTC

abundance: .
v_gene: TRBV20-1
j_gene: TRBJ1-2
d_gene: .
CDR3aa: CSPGDGYTF
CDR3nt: TGCAGCCCAGGGGATGGCTACACCTTC

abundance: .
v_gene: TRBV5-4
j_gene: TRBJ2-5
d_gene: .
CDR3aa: CASSWRSGQETQYF
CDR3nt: TGTGCCAGCAGCTGGAGGTCGGGCCAAGAGACCCAGTACTTC

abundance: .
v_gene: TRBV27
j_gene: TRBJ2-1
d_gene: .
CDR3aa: CASSPRRGEQFF
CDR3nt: TGTGCCAGCAGTCCCCGACGAGGGGAGCAGTTCTTC

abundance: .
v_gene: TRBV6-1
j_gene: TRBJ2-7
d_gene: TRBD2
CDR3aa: CASSEALASGSSYEQYF
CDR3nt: TGTGCCAGCAGTGAAGCGCTGGCTAGCGGGAGCTCCTACGAGCAGTACTTC